This TCR beta chain is drawn from a study of blood T cell repertoires in COVID-19. Study-wide context: The United States, Italy and Spain supplied acute and convalescent COVID-19 samples. The analysed material was cDNA or gDNA that came from T cells, B-cell-depleted T cells, or PBMCs.

This clone was recorded a few times. Per the original methods: Amplification of reference gene primers provided the estimated nucleated cell counts. Measured with immunoSEQ multiplex PCR; TCRdb has only the in-frame clones, and not every one. Clonal size and the V and J genes are those of that table, whereas D and trimming came from the DNA. The sample includes about 340,000 clones, around 83% of them seen just once. V was cut by 5 bases and J by 3 bases, with 11 bases left in between. CDR3 length: 13 amino acids. Per germline, CDR1 MNHEY and CDR2 SMNVEV (reference sequence). The chain recombines TRBV27 with TRBJ2-7, with unresolved D. Sequencing used peripheral blood. This clonotype was obtained from a young man with active or convalescent COVID-19. CDR3 nucleotide sequence: TGTGCCAGCAGTGTCGAGGAAGGCTACGAGCAGTACTTC. Encoded protein: CASSVEEGYEQYF.